This TCR beta chain was recorded in a study of CD8 T cells in ankylosing spondylitis. The table lists this clonotype with a count of one. The antigen remains unidentified. By quantitative 5'-RACE with molecular barcodes, the TCR beta libraries were made. One entry per CDR3 protein, called by TCRdb with MiXCR from the 5' RACE reads. Found here are roughly 440,000 distinct CDR3 sequences, 15% to 20% of them singletons; the top ten hold 1%. General study findings and limits: Apparently characteristic of ankylosing spondylitis blood was a TCR beta motif (about 8 highly homologous variants).

The sequence was collected from a male donor with ankylosing spondylitis. The sequencing sample was made of blood, either unsorted or a sorted T cell fraction (not recorded which).

The CDR3 DNA sequence: TGTGCCTGGACGTCGAGCTCCTACAATGAGCAGTTCTTC. Encoded protein: CAWTSSSYNEQFF. The J gene is TRBJ2-1, the V gene TRBV30, with D hard to call. Trimming took 4 bases from V and 0 from J, leaving 7 bases between them. Looked up from germline, CDR1 is GTSNPN and CDR2 is SVGIG (reference sequence). The CDR3 sequence is 13 residues long.